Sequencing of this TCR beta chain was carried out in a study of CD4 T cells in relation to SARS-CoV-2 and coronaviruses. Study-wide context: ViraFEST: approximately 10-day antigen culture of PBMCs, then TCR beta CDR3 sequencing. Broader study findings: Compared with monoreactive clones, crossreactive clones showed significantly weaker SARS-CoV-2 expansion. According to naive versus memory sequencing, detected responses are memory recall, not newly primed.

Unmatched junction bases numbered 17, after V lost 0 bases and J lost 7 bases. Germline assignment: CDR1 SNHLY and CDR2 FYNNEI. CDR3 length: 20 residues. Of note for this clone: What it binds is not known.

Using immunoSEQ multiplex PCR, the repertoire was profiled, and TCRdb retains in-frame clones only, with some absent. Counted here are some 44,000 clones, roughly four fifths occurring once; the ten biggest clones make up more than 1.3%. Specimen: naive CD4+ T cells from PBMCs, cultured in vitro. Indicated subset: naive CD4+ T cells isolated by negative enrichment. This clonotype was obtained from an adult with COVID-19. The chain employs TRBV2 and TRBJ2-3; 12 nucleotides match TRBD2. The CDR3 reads CASSEALIGLAGMGENTQYF. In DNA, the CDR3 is TGTGCCAGCAGTGAAGCGCTTATCGGACTAGCGGGAATGGGAGAGAATACGCAGTATTTT.